This TCR beta chain was retrieved from a study of response to subunit inactivated influenza vaccine. This clonotype was detected a few times. Its target is unknown. Trimming left V 1 base short and J 0 bases short, with 19 bases between. Germline V lookup: CDR1 LGHNA, CDR2 YSLEER. CDR3 length: 19 amino acids. Each CDR3 protein gets one entry after TCRdb re-called the RT-PCR reads with MiXCR. The sample consists of around 320,000 distinct CDR3 sequences, over 20% of them appearing once. Regarding the study as a whole: The authors suggested that few new T cells are recruited per seasonal influenza vaccination.

The clonotype originates from a man aged 45 to 70 who received an inactivated influenza vaccine. This chain links TRBV4-3 with TRBJ1-3; D not certain. The source material was PBMCs from blood, sampled approximately 20 months after vaccination. CDR3 sequence: CASSQAAPRGRSSGNTIYF. The DNA of the CDR3 is TGCGCCAGCAGCCAAGCCGCACCGCGGGGAAGAAGCTCTGGAAACACCATATATTTT.